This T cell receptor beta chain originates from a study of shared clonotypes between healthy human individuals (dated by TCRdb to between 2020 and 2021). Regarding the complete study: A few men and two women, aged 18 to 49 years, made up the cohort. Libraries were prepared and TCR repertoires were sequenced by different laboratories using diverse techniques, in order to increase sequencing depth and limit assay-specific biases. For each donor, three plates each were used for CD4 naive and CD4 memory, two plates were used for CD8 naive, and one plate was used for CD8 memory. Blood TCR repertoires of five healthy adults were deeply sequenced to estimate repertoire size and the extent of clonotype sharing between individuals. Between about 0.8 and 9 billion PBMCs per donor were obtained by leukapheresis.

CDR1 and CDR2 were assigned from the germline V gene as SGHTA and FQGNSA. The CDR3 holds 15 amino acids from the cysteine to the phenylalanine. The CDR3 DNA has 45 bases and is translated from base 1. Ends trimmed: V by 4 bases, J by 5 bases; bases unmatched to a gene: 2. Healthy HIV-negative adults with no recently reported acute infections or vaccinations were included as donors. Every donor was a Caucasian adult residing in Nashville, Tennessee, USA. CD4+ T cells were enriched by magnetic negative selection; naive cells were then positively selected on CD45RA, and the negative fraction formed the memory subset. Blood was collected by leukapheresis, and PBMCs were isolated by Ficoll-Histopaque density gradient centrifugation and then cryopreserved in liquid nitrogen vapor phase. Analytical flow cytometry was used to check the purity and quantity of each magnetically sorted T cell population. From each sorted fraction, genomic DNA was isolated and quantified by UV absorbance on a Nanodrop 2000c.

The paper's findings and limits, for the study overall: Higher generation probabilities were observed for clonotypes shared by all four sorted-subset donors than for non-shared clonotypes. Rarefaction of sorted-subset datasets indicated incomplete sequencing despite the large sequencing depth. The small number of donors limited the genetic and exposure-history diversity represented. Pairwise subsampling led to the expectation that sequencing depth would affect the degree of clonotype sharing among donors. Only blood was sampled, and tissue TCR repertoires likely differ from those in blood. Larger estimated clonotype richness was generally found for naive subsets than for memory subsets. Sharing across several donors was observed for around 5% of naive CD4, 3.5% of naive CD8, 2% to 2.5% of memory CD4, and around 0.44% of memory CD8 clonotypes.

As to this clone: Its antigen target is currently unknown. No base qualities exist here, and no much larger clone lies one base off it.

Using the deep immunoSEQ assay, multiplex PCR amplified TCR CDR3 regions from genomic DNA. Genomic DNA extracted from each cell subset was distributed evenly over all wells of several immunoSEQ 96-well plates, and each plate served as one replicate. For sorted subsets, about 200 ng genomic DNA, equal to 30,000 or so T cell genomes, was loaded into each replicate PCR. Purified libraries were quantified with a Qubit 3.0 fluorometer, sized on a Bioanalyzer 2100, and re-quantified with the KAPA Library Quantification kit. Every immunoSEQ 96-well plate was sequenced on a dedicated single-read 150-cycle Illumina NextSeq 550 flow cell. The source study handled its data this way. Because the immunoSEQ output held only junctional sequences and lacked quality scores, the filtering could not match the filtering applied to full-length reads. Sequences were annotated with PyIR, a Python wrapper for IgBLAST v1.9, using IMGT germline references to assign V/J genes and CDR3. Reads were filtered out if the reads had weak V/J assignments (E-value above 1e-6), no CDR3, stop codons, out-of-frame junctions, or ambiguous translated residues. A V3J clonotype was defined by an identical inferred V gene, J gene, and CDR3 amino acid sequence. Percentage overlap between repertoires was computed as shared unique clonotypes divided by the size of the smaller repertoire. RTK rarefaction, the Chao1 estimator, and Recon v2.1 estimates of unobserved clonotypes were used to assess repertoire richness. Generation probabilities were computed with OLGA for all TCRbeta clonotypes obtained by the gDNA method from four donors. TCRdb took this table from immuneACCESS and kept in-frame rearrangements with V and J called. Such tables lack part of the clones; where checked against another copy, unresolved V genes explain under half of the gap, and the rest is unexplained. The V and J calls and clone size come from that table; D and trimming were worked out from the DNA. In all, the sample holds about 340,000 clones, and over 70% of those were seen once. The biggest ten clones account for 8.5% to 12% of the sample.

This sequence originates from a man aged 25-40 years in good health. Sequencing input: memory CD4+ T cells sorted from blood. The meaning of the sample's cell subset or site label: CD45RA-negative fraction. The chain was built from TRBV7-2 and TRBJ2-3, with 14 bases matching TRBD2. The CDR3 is CASSWGLAGEDTQYF. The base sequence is TGTGCCAGCAGCTGGGGACTAGCGGGAGAAGATACGCAGTATTTT.